The 8 T cell receptor beta chains below were found in one sample sequenced in a study of regulatory T cells in long-lasting Graves disease. Time point meaning: newly diagnosed GD, antithyroid drugs for less than 3 months. PBMC RNA was the source of the TCR library. Arm-PCR of CDR3 regions and iRepertoire HTBI primers were the basis on which TCR beta libraries were built. From the multiplex PCR reads, TCRdb called clonotypes with MiXCR, one entry per CDR3 protein. The sample has hundreds of thousands of distinct CDR3 sequences, 15% to 20% seen once. This sample also appeared in a second study, on T cells in Graves' hyperthyroidism and ophthalmopathy.

This specimen was peripheral blood mononuclear cells (PBMCs), taken at new diagnosis, from a patient treated with antithyroid drugs. The receptors here all came from a woman aged 40-65 years with Graves disease.

The chain joins TRBV4-1 to TRBJ2-4, with 9 bases matching TRBD1. This CDR3 is 17 amino acids long. In germline, CDR1 is MGHRA, CDR2 YSYEKL. V trimming: 2 bases; J trimming: 3 bases; junction bases outside the gene matches: 8. The CDR3 is CASSQPGQGSGKNIQYF. CDR3 DNA: TGCGCCAGCAGCCAACCGGGACAGGGCTCTGGCAAAAACATTCAGTACTTC.

The V gene is TRBV6-1, the J gene TRBJ2-3, with 9 positions matching TRBD2. The CDR3 length is 17 residues. Trimming at V came to 6 bases and at J to 5 bases, leaving 15 bases not matched to a gene. Looked up from germline, CDR1 is MNHNS and CDR2 is SASEGT. The CDR3 here is CASSKGTSSGFVDTQYF. The CDR3 bases are TGTGCCAGCAGCAAGGGGACTAGCTCAGGGTTCGTAGATACGCAGTATTTT.

V is TRBV7-2 and J is TRBJ2-5, with D uncertain. With 1 base removed from V and 5 bases from J, the gap between germline ends came to 17 bases. The CDR3 is made up of 16 amino acids. The germline CDR1 and CDR2 sequences are SGHTA and FQGNSA. The CDR3 here is CASSLGFPRSRETQYF. In nucleotides, the CDR3 is TGTGCCAGCAGCTTAGGGTTCCCGAGGAGTCGGGAGACCCAGTACTTC.

V gene TRBV5-1 combines with J gene TRBJ1-4; 8 bases align to TRBD1. This CDR3 spans 15 amino acids. Losses at the gene ends were 3 bases for V and 6 bases for J; bases not matched to a gene: 7. CDR1 is SGHRS and CDR2 is YFSETQ in the germline V gene. CDR3 in DNA: TGCGCCAGCAGCTCATCGACAGGGGCCTATGAAAAACTGTTTTTT. Encoded protein: CASSSSTGAYEKLFF.

This clonotype was detected many times. Mismatch with germline at one junction end may stem from a read error. The CDR3 DNA reads TGTGCCAGCCGGGCAGGGGGGGAGCAGTACTTC. Amino acid sequence: CASRAGGEQYF. The chain links TRBV5-1 to TRBJ2-7; possibly TRBD1 for D (7 bases). CDR3 size: 11 residues. CDR1 is SGHRS, CDR2 YFSETQ, per germline. Together with reference TRBV5-1 and TRBJ2-7, the CDR3 gives the full variable domain: KAGVTQTPRYLIKTRGQQVTLSCSPISGHRSVSWYQQTPGQGLQFLFEYFSETQRNKGNFPGRFSGRQFSNSRSEMNVSTLELGDSALYLCASRAGGEQYFGPGTRLTVT.

Only a few counts were recorded for this clonotype. The chain has TRBV29-1 and TRBJ2-7; TRBD1 matches 8 bases. The V and J ends lost 3 bases and 2 bases, in that order; junction bases with no gene match: 9. Germline values: CDR1 SQVTM, CDR2 ANQGSEA. This CDR3 has 15 residues. CDR3 loop: CSVEGAGGSPYEQYF. As DNA, the CDR3 is TGCAGCGTTGAGGGGGCAGGGGGCTCCCCCTACGAGCAGTACTTC.

This clonotype was recorded many times. The chain recombines TRBV2 with TRBJ1-5, with D tentatively TRBD1 (5 bases). CDR3 length: 14 residues. Germline V gives CDR1 SNHLY, CDR2 FYNNEI. V was shortened by 1 base and J by 6 bases, with 10 bases between the two germline ends. CDR3 amino acids: CASSEGGSTQPQHF. CDR3 nucleotide sequence: TGTGCCAGCAGTGAAGGGGGCTCAACTCAGCCCCAGCATTTT. The complete variable domain, with remaining parts taken from reference TRBV2 and TRBJ1-5, reads EPEVTQTPSHQVTQMGQEVILRCVPISNHLYFYWYRQILGQKVEFLVSFYNNEISEKSEIFDDQFSVERPDGSNFTLKIRSTKLEDSAMYFCASSEGGSTQPQHFGDGTRLSIL.

The CDR3 sequence is CASSYEGYSGNTIYF. As DNA, the CDR3 is TGTGCCAGCAGTTACGAGGGTTACTCTGGAAACACCATATATTTT. The chain employs TRBV6-2 or TRBV6-3 and TRBJ1-3, with D unclear. Trimming removed 2 bases from V and 0 bases from J, with 8 bases in between. The CDR3 is 15 residues long. The germline gives CDR1 MNHEY, CDR2 SVGEGT.